This TCR beta chain comes out of a study of T cell repertoires in cytomegalovirus infection. On the study more broadly: Public TCR beta signature analysis indicated the presence of both CMV infection and matching HLA type. Study-level points and caveats: Dominating the ex vivo response were HLA-C-restricted CMV-specific TCR beta clonotypes.

V was pared by 7 bases and J by 7 bases, with 11 bases between. CDR1 is SNHLY and CDR2 is FYNNEI in the germline V gene. The CDR3 sequence is 13 residues long. This clonotype showed up many times. The antigen is not known. One entry per CDR3 protein results from TCRdb running MiXCR on the reads. The sample shows hundreds of thousands of distinct CDR3 sequences, approximately 10% of them seen only once. This clonotype originated in a human donor in good health (CMV status not recorded). Some clones in this sample may be carry-over from other donors' samples. The rearrangement links TRBV2 to TRBJ1-6; D not certain. The material sequenced was PBMCs. CDR3 in DNA: TGTGCCAGCACCGGAAATAGGAATTCACCCCTCCACTTT. It is translated as CASTGNRNSPLHF.